These T cell receptor beta chains were read from a single sample in a study of technical replicates of blood from several donors. TCRdb keeps only in-frame clones here, not all; method: immunoSEQ multiplex PCR. The sample gives 55,000 to 75,000 clones, about 94% of which show up once; 2.5% to 3.5% is in the top ten. Source material: PBMCs. The receptors were sampled from a human donor in good health. Some clones in this sample may be carry-over from other donors' samples. Each CDR3 is given with its conserved first and last residue. Fields, in order: D gene, J gene, V gene, CDR3 protein. D genes are given only for firm matches.

>TRBD1|TRBJ2-7|TRBV10-3
CAIGTGTAYEQYF
>NA|TRBJ2-1|TRBV6-5
CASSYRGEQFF
>NA|TRBJ1-5|TRBV4-1
CASSQDRNSNQPQHF
>TRBD1|TRBJ1-1|TRBV2
CASSGAGGDNEAFF
>NA|TRBJ2-7|TRBV11-2
CASSPGSFLPYEQYF
>NA|TRBJ1-1|TRBV7-6
CASSAGLGLTEAFF
>TRBD1|TRBJ2-6|TRBV5-4
CASSSGQGGGANVLTF
>NA|TRBJ2-5|TRBV30
CASGVGGGETQYF
>TRBD1|TRBJ1-4|TRBV18
CASSPLPTGTNEKLFF
>NA|TRBJ2-7|TRBV27
CASSLGPQRKRHEQYF
>NA|TRBJ2-7|TRBV6-5
CASSPGHRTYEQYF
>TRBD1|TRBJ1-5|TRBV19
CASSNRDRGNQPQHF
>NA|TRBJ2-6|TRBV7-2
CASSLVGHRSGANVLTF
>TRBD2|TRBJ2-1|TRBV28
CASRKGGLDEQFF
>NA|TRBJ2-3|TRBV7-2
CASSFRTTTDTQYF
>TRBD1|TRBJ1-2|TRBV14
CASSQDIGQGVDGYTF
>TRBD1|TRBJ1-3|TRBV19
CASSLDRVPSGNTIYF
>NA|TRBJ1-1|TRBV6-5
CASSMTVNTEAFF
>NA|TRBJ1-1|TRBV28
CASCDNTEAFF
>TRBD2|TRBJ2-5|TRBV4-3
CASSQDSRGETPKETQYF
>TRBD1|TRBJ1-4|TRBV4-1
CASSHRDSATEKLFF
>NA|TRBJ2-2|TRBV10-3
CAIKGGTGELFF
>TRBD1|TRBJ1-2|TRBV29-1
CSVKGATHYGYTF
>NA|TRBJ1-2|TRBV18
CASSPNRDGYGYTF
>TRBD2|TRBJ2-1|TRBV18
CASSPRYLGDYSSSYNEQFF
>NA|TRBJ1-1|TRBV19
CASSIVPGLMNTEAFF
>NA|TRBJ2-2|TRBV7-2
CASSSYTGELFF
>TRBD2|TRBJ2-1|TRBV5-1
CASSGGLATYNEQFF
>TRBD2|TRBJ2-3|TRBV7-9
CASSLAPGLAANTDTQYF
>NA|TRBJ1-6|TRBV10-1
CASSESRGGWQRISPLHF
>NA|TRBJ2-6|TRBV6-5
CASSYSFLSGANVLTF
>NA|TRBJ1-5|TRBV29-1
CSVQGGNQPQHF
>TRBD1|TRBJ1-2|TRBV5-5
CASLTLTGEGGYTF
>TRBD2|TRBJ2-7|TRBV5-4
CASSPGLAGDEQYF
>NA|TRBJ2-3|TRBV19
CASSIGSIADTQYF